A selection of T cell receptor beta chains follows, all from one sample in a study of cytomegalovirus exposure and HLA in healthy donors. Libraries were prepared by immunoSEQ multiplex PCR; TCRdb keeps only in-frame clonotypes and omits some of them. The sample carries under 150,000 clones, 85% to 90% recorded once. Sequenced input: PBMCs. These receptors all stem from a woman in her late teens or twenties in good health and CMV-seropositive. CDR3s include the opening cysteine and the closing phenylalanine or tryptophan. D genes are given only for firm matches. Not all rows give a size; the values are once, few, many and, for expanded clones, a class.

CDR3 length: 14; V gene: TRBV29-1; clone size: few; J gene: TRBJ2-2; D gene: TRBD2; CDR3 protein: CSVDGGGRAGELFF; CDR3 DNA: TGCAGCGTTGACGGCGGGGGGAGGGCCGGGGAGCTGTTTTTT
CDR3 length: 16; V gene: TRBV5-6; clone size: once; J gene: TRBJ1-2; D gene: -; CDR3 protein: CASSLLVGRSNYGYTF; CDR3 DNA: TGTGCCAGCAGCTTGTTGGTCGGGAGATCTAACTATGGCTACACCTTC
CDR3 length: 13; V gene: TRBV6-6; clone size: -; J gene: TRBJ2-7; D gene: TRBD1; CDR3 protein: CASSLQGAGEQYF; CDR3 DNA: TGTGCCAGCAGTTTACAGGGGGCGGGCGAGCAGTACTTC
CDR3 length: 19; V gene: TRBV5-1; clone size: -; J gene: TRBJ1-4; D gene: TRBD1; CDR3 protein: CASSLAGTGMTATNEKLFF; CDR3 DNA: TGCGCCAGCAGCTTGGCCGGGACAGGGATGACGGCAACTAATGAAAAACTGTTTTTT
CDR3 length: 13; V gene: TRBV30; clone size: -; J gene: TRBJ1-2; D gene: TRBD1; CDR3 protein: CAWKKTGDDGYTF; CDR3 DNA: TGTGCCTGGAAAAAGACAGGGGATGATGGCTACACCTTC
CDR3 length: 14; V gene: TRBV7-9; clone size: -; J gene: TRBJ2-1; D gene: -; CDR3 protein: CASSLELAYNEQFF; CDR3 DNA: TGTGCCAGCAGCTTGGAACTAGCCTACAATGAGCAGTTCTTC
CDR3 length: 13; V gene: TRBV4-1; clone size: once; J gene: TRBJ1-1; D gene: -; CDR3 protein: CASSQDRYEYAFF; CDR3 DNA: TGCGCCAGCAGCCAAGATCGGTATGAGTACGCTTTCTTT
CDR3 length: 13; V gene: TRBV28; clone size: -; J gene: TRBJ1-1; D gene: -; CDR3 protein: CASSPPGPTEAFF; CDR3 DNA: TGTGCCAGCAGTCCCCCAGGGCCCACTGAAGCTTTCTTT
CDR3 length: 16; V gene: TRBV9; clone size: few; J gene: TRBJ2-2; D gene: TRBD2; CDR3 protein: CASSVEGGRGTGELFF; CDR3 DNA: TGTGCCAGCAGCGTAGAGGGCGGGAGAGGAACCGGGGAGCTGTTTTTT
CDR3 length: 13; V gene: TRBV6-1; clone size: -; J gene: TRBJ1-5; D gene: -; CDR3 protein: CASSTGTRQPQHF; CDR3 DNA: TGTGCCAGCAGTACTGGTACTCGACAGCCCCAGCATTTT
CDR3 length: 17; V gene: TRBV19; clone size: -; J gene: TRBJ2-3; D gene: TRBD2; CDR3 protein: CASSPISLAGGMDTQYF; CDR3 DNA: TGTGCCAGTAGCCCAATCTCTTTAGCGGGAGGGATGGATACGCAGTATTTT
CDR3 length: 15; V gene: TRBV2; clone size: -; J gene: TRBJ1-1; D gene: TRBD1; CDR3 protein: CASSLMGQTNTEAFF; CDR3 DNA: TGTGCCAGCAGCCTGATGGGACAGACGAACACTGAAGCTTTCTTT
CDR3 length: 11; V gene: TRBV28; clone size: -; J gene: TRBJ2-7; D gene: -; CDR3 protein: CASSQSYEQYF; CDR3 DNA: TGTGCCAGCAGTCAGTCCTACGAGCAGTACTTC
CDR3 length: 15; V gene: TRBV15; clone size: -; J gene: TRBJ2-1; D gene: TRBD2; CDR3 protein: CATSRVSGGRREQFF; CDR3 DNA: TGTGCCACCAGCAGAGTGAGCGGGGGAAGGAGGGAGCAGTTCTTC
CDR3 length: 12; V gene: TRBV19; clone size: once; J gene: TRBJ1-4; D gene: -; CDR3 protein: CASLAPGEKLFF; CDR3 DNA: TGTGCCAGTTTGGCCCCAGGTGAAAAACTGTTTTTT
CDR3 length: 12; V gene: TRBV11-3; clone size: -; J gene: TRBJ2-3; D gene: -; CDR3 protein: CASSLQGDTQYF; CDR3 DNA: TGTGCCAGCAGCTTACAGGGAGATACGCAGTATTTT
CDR3 length: 18; V gene: TRBV5-6; clone size: -; J gene: TRBJ1-1; D gene: -; CDR3 protein: CASSLALSAREGKTEAFF; CDR3 DNA: TGTGCCAGCAGCTTGGCCTTGTCGGCAAGGGAGGGAAAAACTGAAGCTTTCTTT
CDR3 length: 17; V gene: TRBV5-6; clone size: -; J gene: TRBJ1-1; D gene: TRBD1; CDR3 protein: CASSKTQDRDLNTEAFF; CDR3 DNA: TGTGCCAGCAGCAAAACGCAGGACAGGGATTTAAACACTGAAGCTTTCTTT
CDR3 length: 16; V gene: TRBV28; clone size: once; J gene: TRBJ1-6; D gene: -; CDR3 protein: CASSPGGLGGNSPLHF; CDR3 DNA: TGTGCCAGCAGCCCCGGGGGGCTGGGGGGTAATTCACCCCTCCACTTT
CDR3 length: 10; V gene: TRBV6-6; clone size: -; J gene: TRBJ1-1; D gene: TRBD1; CDR3 protein: CATRQGRAFF; CDR3 DNA: TGTGCCACCAGACAGGGGCGGGCTTTCTTT
CDR3 length: 15; V gene: TRBV27; clone size: -; J gene: TRBJ1-4; D gene: -; CDR3 protein: CASRTTGSTIEKLFF; CDR3 DNA: TGTGCCAGCAGAACCACCGGGTCAACTATTGAAAAACTGTTTTTT
CDR3 length: 15; V gene: TRBV28; clone size: -; J gene: TRBJ1-5; D gene: TRBD1; CDR3 protein: CASSEGQASNQPQHF; CDR3 DNA: TGTGCCAGCAGTGAGGGACAGGCTAGCAATCAGCCCCAGCATTTT
CDR3 length: 14; V gene: TRBV28; clone size: -; J gene: TRBJ2-1; D gene: -; CDR3 protein: CASSFLATLNEQFF; CDR3 DNA: TGTGCCAGCAGTTTCTTAGCCACCTTGAATGAGCAGTTCTTC
CDR3 length: 11; V gene: TRBV20-1; clone size: -; J gene: TRBJ1-2; D gene: -; CDR3 protein: CSAKRQYGYTF; CDR3 DNA: TGCAGTGCTAAGAGACAATATGGCTACACCTTC